A single sample is the source of the 20 T cell receptor beta chains below, sequenced in a study of monozygotic twins with inflammatory bowel disease. TCRdb re-called the 5' RACE reads and shows each CDR3 protein once, DNA omitted. The sample holds about 210,000 distinct CDR3 sequences. Sequencing was carried out using blood. These receptors all stem from a human donor with ulcerative colitis or Crohn's disease, or a healthy co-twin of an affected twin (not recorded which).

The V and J genes are TRBV12-3 or TRBV12-4 and TRBJ1-2. CDR3 size: 13 residues. CDR3 residues: CASSLTGLRGYTF.

This chain connects TRBV7-8 to TRBJ2-5; the D call from TCRdb, TRBD1, cannot be confirmed without DNA. The germline V gene encodes CDR1 SGHVS and CDR2 FQNEAQ. This CDR3 spans 14 amino acids. CDR3: CASSYRQTQETQYF. The full variable domain, rest sourced from reference TRBV7-8 and TRBJ2-5, is GAGVSQSPRYKVAKRGQDVALRCDPISGHVSLFWYQQALGQGPEFLTYFQNEAQLDKSGLPSDRFFAERPEGSVSTLKIQRTQQEDSAVYLCASSYRQTQETQYFGPGTRLLVL.

This chain connects TRBV11-3 to TRBJ2-5; TCRdb designates TRBD2, a call that cannot be tested without DNA. Germline V gives CDR1 SGHNT, CDR2 YENEEA. The CDR3 length is 18 residues. The CDR3 loop is CASSLASSNSGGQETQYF.

The chain combines TRBV11-2 with TRBJ1-1. Germline V gene sequence: CDR1 SGHAT, CDR2 FQNNGV. CDR3 length equals 13 residues. The CDR3 region is CASSLVFEREAFF.

This chain links TRBV5-1 with TRBJ2-3; TCRdb's D call, TRBD1, is unchecked because there is no DNA. The CDR3 has 16 amino acids. Germline assignment: CDR1 SGHRS and CDR2 YFSETQ. The CDR3 region is CASSYRTGFGTDTQYF.

The rearrangement uses TRBV7-8 and TRBJ2-7; the TRBD1 assignment by TCRdb is unverifiable without DNA. The germline V gene has CDR1 SGHVS and CDR2 FQNEAQ. The CDR3 runs 15 residues. This CDR3 is CASSLTGGGDYEQYF. The full variable domain, with the rest looked up from reference TRBV7-8 and TRBJ2-7, is GAGVSQSPRYKVAKRGQDVALRCDPISGHVSLFWYQQALGQGPEFLTYFQNEAQLDKSGLPSDRFFAERPEGSVSTLKIQRTQQEDSAVYLCASSLTGGGDYEQYFGPGTRLTVT.

The chain carries TRBV5-6 and TRBJ2-1; TCRdb calls TRBD1, which cannot be checked without DNA. Germline CDR1 and CDR2: SGHDT and YYEEEE. This CDR3 has 19 residues. The CDR3 loop is CASTFGGQVGLDINNEQFF.

The chain carries TRBV6-6 and TRBJ1-2. The CDR3 length is 12 residues. Per germline, CDR1 MNHNY and CDR2 SVGAGI (reference sequence). The chain's CDR3 is CASSSSWGGYTF.

J is TRBJ1-1 and V is TRBV20-1. The germline gives CDR1 DFQATT, CDR2 SNEGSKA (reference sequence). The CDR3 extends over 12 amino acids. The chain's CDR3 is CSARWRDTEAFF.

The rearrangement uses TRBV5-1 and TRBJ1-2; TCRdb names TRBD1, which stays unverified in the absence of DNA. The length of the CDR3 is 15 residues. Per germline, CDR1 SGHRS and CDR2 YFSETQ. CDR3 sequence: CASSSKGQANYGYTF.

The chain carries TRBV5-1 and TRBJ2-1; the TRBD2 assignment by TCRdb is unverifiable without DNA. Germline V gene sequence: CDR1 SGHRS, CDR2 YFSETQ. CDR3 length: 17 amino acids. Here the CDR3 reads CASSLVSLAGGYNEQFF. The complete variable domain, with remaining parts taken from reference TRBV5-1 and TRBJ2-1, reads KAGVTQTPRYLIKTRGQQVTLSCSPISGHRSVSWYQQTPGQGLQFLFEYFSETQRNKGNFPGRFSGRQFSNSRSEMNVSTLELGDSALYLCASSLVSLAGGYNEQFFGPGTRLTVL.

V usage is TRBV2 and J usage is TRBJ1-2; the D gene TCRdb calls, TRBD1, cannot be checked with no DNA. The length of the CDR3 is 13 residues. Germline CDR1 SNHLY, CDR2 FYNNEI. This CDR3 is CASSAGTGFGYTF.

The V and J genes are TRBV27 and TRBJ1-2; TCRdb reports TRBD1, a call that lacks DNA to check it against. This CDR3 has 13 residues. In germline, CDR1 is MNHEY, CDR2 SMNVEV (reference sequence). CDR3 in amino acids: CATQRAVGYGYTF.

This chain uses TRBV5-6 with TRBJ1-4; TCRdb indicates TRBD1, and absent DNA this call remains unverified. The CDR3 spans 13 residues. Per the germline V gene, CDR1 is SGHDT and CDR2 is YYEEEE. Here the CDR3 reads CASSHDRNEKLFF.

CDR3: CASIGRTGTTDTQYF. The chain combines TRBV19 with TRBJ2-3; lacking DNA, the TRBD2 call made by TCRdb goes unchecked. CDR3 size: 15 residues. The V gene's germline CDR1 is LNHDA and CDR2 SQIVND (reference sequence).

The chain combines TRBV27 with TRBJ2-5; TCRdb gives TRBD1 as the D gene, but with no DNA this cannot be confirmed. Germline V gene lookup returns CDR1 MNHEY and CDR2 SMNVEV (reference sequence). The CDR3 consists of 14 residues. CDR3: CASSLFGGLETQYF.

The chain links TRBV5-4 to TRBJ2-2; TCRdb selects TRBD2, and the lack of DNA leaves this call unchecked. Germline-derived CDR1 and CDR2 are SGHNT and YYREEE (reference sequence). This CDR3 has 14 residues. CDR3 sequence reads: CASSELPNTGELFF.

The rearrangement joins TRBV5-6 to TRBJ2-5; the TCRdb D gene call, TRBD1, has no DNA to confirm it. Germline V gives CDR1 SGHDT, CDR2 YYEEEE. This CDR3 is built from 15 residues. CDR3 in amino acids: CASSLPTGWEETQYF.

The rearrangement links TRBV20-1 to TRBJ2-7; TCRdb's D call, TRBD1, is unchecked because there is no DNA. This CDR3 has 15 amino acids. The V gene's germline CDR1 is DFQATT and CDR2 SNEGSKA (reference sequence). This CDR3 reads CSARDQAAGAYEQYF.

The V and J genes are TRBV27 and TRBJ1-1; the D gene TCRdb calls, TRBD1, cannot be checked with no DNA. Germline assignment: CDR1 MNHEY and CDR2 SMNVEV (reference sequence). The CDR3 contains 15 residues. CDR3 region: CASSFSPGPGTEAFF.